This TCR beta chain was identified during a study of technical replicates of blood from a handful of donors. Some clones are missing from TCRdb's copy, which holds only in-frame ones; the method was immunoSEQ multiplex PCR. The sample has tens of thousands of clones, around nine tenths seen once. V dropped 3 bases and J dropped 8; count of bases not matched to a gene: 5. The CDR3 contains 14 residues. CDR1 and CDR2 (germline): LNHDA, SQIVND (reference sequence). What was sequenced was T cells isolated from PBMCs. This rearrangement joins TRBV19 to TRBJ2-1; TRBD2 matches 9 bases. This sequence originates from a human donor in good health. CDR3 sequence: CASSMGLARDEQFF. The DNA of the CDR3 is TGTGCCAGTAGTATGGGACTAGCTCGGGATGAGCAGTTCTTC.